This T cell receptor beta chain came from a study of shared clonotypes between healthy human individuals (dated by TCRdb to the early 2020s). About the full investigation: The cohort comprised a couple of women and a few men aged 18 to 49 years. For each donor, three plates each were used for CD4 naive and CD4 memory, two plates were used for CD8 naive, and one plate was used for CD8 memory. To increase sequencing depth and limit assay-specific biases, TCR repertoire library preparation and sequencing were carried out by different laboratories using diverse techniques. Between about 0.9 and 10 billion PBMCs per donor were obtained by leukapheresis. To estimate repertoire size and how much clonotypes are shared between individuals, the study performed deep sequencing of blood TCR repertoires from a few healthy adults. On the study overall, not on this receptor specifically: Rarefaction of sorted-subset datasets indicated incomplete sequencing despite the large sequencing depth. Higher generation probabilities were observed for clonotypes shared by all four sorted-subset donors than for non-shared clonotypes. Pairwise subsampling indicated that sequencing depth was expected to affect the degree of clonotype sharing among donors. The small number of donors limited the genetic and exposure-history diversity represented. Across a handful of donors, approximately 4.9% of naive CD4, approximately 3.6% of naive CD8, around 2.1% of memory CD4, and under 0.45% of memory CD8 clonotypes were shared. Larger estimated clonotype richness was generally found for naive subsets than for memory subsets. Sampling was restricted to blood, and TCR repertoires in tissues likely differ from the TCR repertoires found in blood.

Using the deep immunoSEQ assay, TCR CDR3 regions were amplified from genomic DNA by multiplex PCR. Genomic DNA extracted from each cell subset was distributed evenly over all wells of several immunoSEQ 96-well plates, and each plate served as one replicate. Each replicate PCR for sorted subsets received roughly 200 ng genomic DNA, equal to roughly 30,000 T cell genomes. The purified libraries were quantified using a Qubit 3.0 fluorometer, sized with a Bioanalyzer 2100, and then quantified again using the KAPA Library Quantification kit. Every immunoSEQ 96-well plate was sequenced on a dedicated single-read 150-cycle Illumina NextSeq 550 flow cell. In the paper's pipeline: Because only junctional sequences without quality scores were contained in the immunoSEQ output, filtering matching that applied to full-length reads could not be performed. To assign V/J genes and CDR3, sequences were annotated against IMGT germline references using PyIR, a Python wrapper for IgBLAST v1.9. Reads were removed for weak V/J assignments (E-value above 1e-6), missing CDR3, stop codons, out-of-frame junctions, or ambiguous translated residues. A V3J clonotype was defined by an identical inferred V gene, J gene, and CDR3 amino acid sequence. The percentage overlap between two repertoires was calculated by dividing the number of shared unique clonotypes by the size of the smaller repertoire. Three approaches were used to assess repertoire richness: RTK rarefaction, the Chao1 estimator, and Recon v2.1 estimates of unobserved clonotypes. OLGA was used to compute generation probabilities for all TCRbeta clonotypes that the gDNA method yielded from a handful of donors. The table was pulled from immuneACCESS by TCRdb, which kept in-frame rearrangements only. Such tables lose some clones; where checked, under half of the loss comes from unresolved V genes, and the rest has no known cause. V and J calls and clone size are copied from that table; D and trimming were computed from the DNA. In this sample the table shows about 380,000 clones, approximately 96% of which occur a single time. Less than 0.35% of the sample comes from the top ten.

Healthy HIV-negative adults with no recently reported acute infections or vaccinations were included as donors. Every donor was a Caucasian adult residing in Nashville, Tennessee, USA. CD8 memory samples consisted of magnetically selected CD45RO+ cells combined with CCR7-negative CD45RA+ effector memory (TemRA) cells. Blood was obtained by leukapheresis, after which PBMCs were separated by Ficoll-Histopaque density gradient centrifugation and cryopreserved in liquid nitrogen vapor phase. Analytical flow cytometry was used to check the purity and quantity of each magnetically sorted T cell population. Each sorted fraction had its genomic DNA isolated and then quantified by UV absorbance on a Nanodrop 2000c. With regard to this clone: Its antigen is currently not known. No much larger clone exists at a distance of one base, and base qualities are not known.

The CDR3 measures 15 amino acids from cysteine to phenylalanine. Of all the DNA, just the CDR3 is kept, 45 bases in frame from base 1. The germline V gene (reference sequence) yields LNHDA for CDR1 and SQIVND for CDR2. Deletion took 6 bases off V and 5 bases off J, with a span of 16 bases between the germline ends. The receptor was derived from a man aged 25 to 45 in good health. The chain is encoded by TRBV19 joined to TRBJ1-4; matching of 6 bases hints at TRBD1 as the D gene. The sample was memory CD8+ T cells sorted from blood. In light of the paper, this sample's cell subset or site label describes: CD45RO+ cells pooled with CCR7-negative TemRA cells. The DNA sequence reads TGTGCCAGTAGGCGCCGGGGGGCAGGGAATGAAAAACTGTTTTTT. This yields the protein CASRRRGAGNEKLFF.